The T cell receptor beta chain described here comes from a study of cytotoxic CD8 clonotypes in ibrutinib-treated CLL (dated by TCRdb to the early 2020s). In terms of the full investigation: The cohort included about 15 treatment-naive and ten to twelve relapsed/refractory patients; around 17 were IGHV unmutated. Cryopreserved peripheral blood mononuclear cells were obtained before treatment, at response, and at either sustained remission or disease progression. Longitudinal samples were available for about 30% of the roughly 86 trial participants. All remission and progressive disease samples were collected while patients were still receiving ibrutinib. Samples at response were collected after a median of about 12 months of treatment, with a range of about 6 to 36 months. Responses were partial in approximately 24 patients and complete in 2; after median around 66 months follow-up, some 15 stayed in remission and roughly twelve progressed. On average, each sample yielded roughly 250,000 productive templates and roughly 95,000 productive rearrangements.

Including the terminal cysteine and phenylalanine, the CDR3 comprises 13 residues. The retained sequence is limited to the CDR3, 39 bases, with the frame set at the first base. CDR1 MNHEY and CDR2 SVGAGI were looked up in the germline V gene. V is cut back by 1 base and J by 10 bases, with 6 bases in the junction unmatched. Overall study outcomes, separate from this receptor: Public clonotypes were found to be uncommon and were observed to contract or remain stable during treatment; the increase in clonality was shown to reflect expansion of private clonotypes at ibrutinib response. An increase in clonality was observed at ibrutinib response, with clonality remaining stable during sustained remission and falling back toward baseline at progression. Sampling times were not matched between patients in sustained remission and patients whose disease was progressing, and lymph node repertoires were not examined. Baseline clonality was found to be higher than that of age-matched healthy donors and was strongly correlated with circulating CD8+ T-cell counts.

The time point label here, explained by the study, means: 20 to 25 months on ibrutinib. Approximately 2 micrograms of genomic DNA were extracted from cryopreserved PBMCs for TCR beta library preparation. Longitudinal blood samples from CLL patients on ibrutinib monotherapy were analyzed using high-throughput TCR beta sequencing. The patients took part in an open-label, single-center phase 2 trial of ibrutinib monotherapy. A MiSeq instrument was used for deep resolution sequencing, which targeted depths ranging from 1 in 1 million up to 1 in 200,000 T cells, with coverage averaging 10x for each clonotype. TCR beta libraries were generated with the immunoSEQ hsTCRB Kit. In the source study's methods: ImmunoSEQ Data Assistant and ImmunoSEQ Analyzer were used for data analysis, and V, D and J genes were assigned according to IMGT definitions. Clonality, which ranges from 0 to 1, was calculated as one minus the normalized Shannon entropy of productive rearrangement frequencies. Public clonotype analysis was restricted to overrepresented clonotypes comprising at least 0.05% of each patient's repertoire. Repertoires from more than ten age-matched healthy donors in immuneACCESS were used as clonality controls. The immuneACCESS repertoire file appears here via TCRdb, limited to in-frame rearrangements. These files lack a portion of the clones; in checked studies, under half of the deficit traces to unresolved V genes, and the cause of the others is not known. V and J calls and clone size are copied from that table; D and trimming were computed from the DNA. In all, the sample holds approximately 60,000 clones, and 56% of those were seen once. The top ten clones comprise about 20% of the sample.

Turning to this clone: Its antigen target is currently unknown. There are no base qualities to consult, and no much larger clone falls within one base.

The sequence came from a human donor with chronic lymphocytic leukemia. The material was PBMCs, obtained after 24 months of ibrutinib treatment. This chain joins TRBV6-5 to TRBJ1-1; 7 central bases correspond to TRBD1. The CDR3 region: CASSYFTGTVAFF. The base sequence is TGTGCCAGCAGTTACTTCACCGGGACAGTAGCTTTCTTT.